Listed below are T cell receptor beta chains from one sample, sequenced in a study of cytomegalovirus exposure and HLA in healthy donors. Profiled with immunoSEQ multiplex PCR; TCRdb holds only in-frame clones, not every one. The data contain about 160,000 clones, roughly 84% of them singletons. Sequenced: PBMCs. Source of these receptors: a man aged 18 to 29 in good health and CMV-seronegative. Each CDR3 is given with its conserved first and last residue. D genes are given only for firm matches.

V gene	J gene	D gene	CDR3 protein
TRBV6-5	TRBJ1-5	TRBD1	CASRPSDRGSQPQHF
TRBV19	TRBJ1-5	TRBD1	CASTSGTGGNQPQHF
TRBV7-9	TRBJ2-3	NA	CASSPGVASTDTQYF
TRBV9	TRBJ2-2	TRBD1	CASSSRQGRGTGELFF
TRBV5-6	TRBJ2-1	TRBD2	CASSILAGRGNEQFF
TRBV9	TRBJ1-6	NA	CASSVGPGDSPPHF
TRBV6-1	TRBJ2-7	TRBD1	CASSDPGQGFYEQYF
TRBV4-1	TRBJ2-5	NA	CASSHPASGALQETQYF
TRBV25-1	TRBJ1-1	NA	CASSEFPQGGFGATEAFF
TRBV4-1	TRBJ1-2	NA	CASSPPRRNYGYTF
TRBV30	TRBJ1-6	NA	CAWSQTDAPLHF
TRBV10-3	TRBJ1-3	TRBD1	CAIKPRDRAGNTIYF
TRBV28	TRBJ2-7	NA	CASSPWGGPTYEQYF
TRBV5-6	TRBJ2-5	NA	CASSITLGGKTQYF
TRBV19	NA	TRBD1	CAWKGQPLPYEQYF
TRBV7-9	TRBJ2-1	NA	CASSLAISGAYNEQFF
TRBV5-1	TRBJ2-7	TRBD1	CASSFMSLRDRGDEQYF
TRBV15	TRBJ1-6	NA	CATSRVPGLSSPLHF
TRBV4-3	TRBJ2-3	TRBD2	CASSQQGTSGIGDTQYF
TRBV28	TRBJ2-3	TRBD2	CASSQLAESTDTQYF
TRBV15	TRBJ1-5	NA	CATSRGAGDSGEPQHF
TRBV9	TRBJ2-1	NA	CASSVAASRADEQFF
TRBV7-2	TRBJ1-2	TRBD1	CASSRRTGVGYTF
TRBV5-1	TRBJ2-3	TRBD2	CASSLASFPGLGTDTQYF
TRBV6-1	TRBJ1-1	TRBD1	CASSLRDRVNTEAFF
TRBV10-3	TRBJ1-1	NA	CAISGTSGGMNTEAFF
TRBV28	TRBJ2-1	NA	CASSLAALEYNEQFF
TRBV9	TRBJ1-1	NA	CASSADRNTEAFF
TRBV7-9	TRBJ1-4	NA	CASSPGVGEKLFF
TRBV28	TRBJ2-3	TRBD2	CASTGTRTDTQYF
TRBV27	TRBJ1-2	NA	CASSLNPPRGNGYTF
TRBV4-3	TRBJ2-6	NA	CASSQAVTATRSGANVLTF
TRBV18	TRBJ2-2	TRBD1	CASSHDRDANTGELFF
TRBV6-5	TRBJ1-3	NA	CASRDSISGNTIYF
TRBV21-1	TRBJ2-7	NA	CASTPGYEQYF
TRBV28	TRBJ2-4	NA	CASSTTRKSAKNIQYF
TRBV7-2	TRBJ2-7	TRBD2	CASSLIGGGAGEQYF
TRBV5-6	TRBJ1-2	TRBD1	CASSRQGGDGYTF
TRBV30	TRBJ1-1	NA	CAWTWRGTEAFF